Below are 14 T cell receptor beta chains sequenced from a single sample in a study of T cell responses to AZD1222 COVID-19 vaccine. The table came from immunoSEQ multiplex PCR; TCRdb's copy has only in-frame clones and leaves some out. The table includes fewer than 65,000 clones, around 84% detected once. The input for sequencing was peripheral blood, taken on day 0 of AZD1222 vaccination. These receptors all stem from an adult in good health.

V gene TRBV18 combines with J gene TRBJ2-3, with a possible D match to TRBD2 (5 bases). The CDR3 has 14 amino acids. Germline CDR1 reads KGHSH; CDR2 reads LQKENI. Trimming shortened V by 5 bases and J by 2 bases, and 11 bases separated the two germline ends. CDR3 coding DNA: TGTGCCAGCTCAATAGGGAGAAACACAGATACGCAGTATTTT. Translation: CASSIGRNTDTQYF.

This clone was recorded a few times. The rearrangement links TRBV6-2 or TRBV6-3 to TRBJ2-3; D not resolved. The CDR3 consists of 14 residues. V gave up 6 bases and J gave up 4 bases, with 14 bases separating them. The V gene's germline CDR1 is MNHEY and CDR2 SVGEGT. The CDR3 spells CASSTTREADTQYF. Here the CDR3 DNA reads TGTGCCAGCAGCACGACACGAGAAGCAGATACGCAGTATTTT.

The rearrangement joins TRBV2 to TRBJ2-7; D is perhaps TRBD2 (6 bases). The V gene lost 11 bases and the J gene lost 5 bases, with 19 bases spanning the gap. From germline, CDR1 is SNHLY and CDR2 FYNNEI. The CDR3 is made up of 13 amino acids. The CDR3 coding sequence is TGTGCCTGCCTCGAGGGAGGAAGAAACGAGCAGTACTTC. It yields the protein CACLEGGRNEQYF.

Regarding this clone: This CDR3 is also generated by other DNA sequences in the sample. This chain joins TRBV27 and TRBJ2-3; D unclear. The CDR3 sequence is 13 residues long. Germline loops: CDR1 MNHEY, CDR2 SMNVEV (reference sequence). Trimming left V 3 bases short and J 2 bases short, with 6 bases between. This chain's CDR3 is CASSLSSTDTQYF. The CDR3 DNA reads as TGTGCCAGCAGTTTGAGTTCCACAGATACGCAGTATTTT.

The chain couples TRBV28 to TRBJ1-6; 8 bases match TRBD1. After removal of 7 bases from V and 11 bases from J, the junction contained 13 bases not matched to a gene. The CDR3 extends over 15 amino acids. Germline CDR1 is MDHEN and CDR2 is SYDVKM. This chain's CDR3 is CASTPRTGNDPPLHF. The CDR3 DNA reads TGTGCCAGCACCCCGCGGACAGGGAATGATCCACCCCTCCACTTT.

This chain links TRBV5-1 with TRBJ2-3; 8 bases map to TRBD1. CDR1 is SGHRS and CDR2 is YFSETQ in the germline V gene. The CDR3 contains 15 residues. Losses at the gene ends were 1 base for V and 2 bases for J; bases not matched to a gene: 3. CDR3: CASSLQGANTDTQYF. For the CDR3, the DNA is TGCGCCAGCAGCTTGCAGGGGGCGAACACAGATACGCAGTATTTT.

V is TRBV24-1 and J is TRBJ2-1; D is possibly TRBD2 (5 bases). CDR3 length: 20 residues. From germline, CDR1 is KGHDR and CDR2 SFDVKD. V dropped 7 bases and J dropped 6 bases, with 33 bases sitting between them. The DNA for the CDR3 is TGTGCCACCAGCGCCGCCTTCGGAGGACGGTCTCTTAACCTCCGCAATGAGCAGTTCTTC. It yields the protein CATSAAFGGRSLNLRNEQFF.

V and J are TRBV6-5 and TRBJ2-1; no definite D call. There are 13 residues in the CDR3. V lost 0 bases to trimming and J lost 7 bases, with 7 bases between them. Per the germline V gene, CDR1 is MNHEY and CDR2 is SVGAGI. The CDR3: CASSYSNGNEQFF. DNA for the CDR3: TGTGCCAGCAGTTACTCGAATGGGAATGAGCAGTTCTTC.

The CDR3 loop is CASSSSRDRSYEQYF. CDR3 in DNA: TGTGCCAGCAGCTCATCCCGGGACAGGAGCTACGAGCAGTACTTC. The chain employs TRBV11-2 and TRBJ2-7, with 8 bases identical to TRBD1. The V gene end was trimmed by 4 bases and the J gene end by 3 bases; junction bases not matched to a gene: 8. Germline assignment: CDR1 SGHAT and CDR2 FQNNGV. This CDR3 region has 15 residues.

J is TRBJ1-4 and V is TRBV5-1; D remains unclear. Germline CDR1 is SGHRS and CDR2 is YFSETQ. Between the trimmed V and J ends, which lost 4 bases and 6 bases, there was a span of 16 bases. The CDR3 has 15 residues. The CDR3 reads CASSPVTGGYEKLFF. The CDR3 DNA follows: TGCGCCAGCAGCCCGGTGACGGGAGGGTATGAAAAACTGTTTTTT.

The chain links TRBV5-5 to TRBJ2-2; TRBD1 is a possible D gene (5 bases). This CDR3 has 13 amino acids. The V gene's germline CDR1 is SGHKS and CDR2 YYEKEE (reference sequence). The ends were cut back, 0 bases at V and 5 bases at J, with 5 bases in the middle. The CDR3 sequence is CASSLGQTGELFF. As DNA, the CDR3 is TGTGCCAGCAGCTTGGGACAGACCGGGGAGCTGTTTTTT.

The chain combines TRBV9 with TRBJ1-2; unclear D gene. The CDR3 sequence is 14 residues long. In germline, CDR1 is SGDLS, CDR2 YYNGEE. V lost 0 bases and J 0 bases, leaving 6 bases between the germline ends. The CDR3 bases are TGTGCCAGCAGCGTAGAACACGCTAACTATGGCTACACCTTC. Amino acids: CASSVEHANYGYTF.

In this sample, this clone turned up a few times. The chain couples TRBV5-8 to TRBJ1-2, with unresolved D. This CDR3 is built from 12 residues. The ends were cut back, 4 bases at V and 5 bases at J, with 9 bases in the middle. The V gene's germline CDR1 is SGHTS and CDR2 YDEGEE. CDR3: CASSGVGYGYTF. The CDR3 nucleotides read TGTGCCAGCAGCGGGGTGGGGTATGGCTACACCTTC.

The chain couples TRBV7-2 to TRBJ2-7; D might be TRBD2 (6 bases). The germline gives CDR1 SGHTA, CDR2 FQGNSA. V was clipped by 5 bases and J by 5 bases, with 10 bases between them. The CDR3 spans 12 residues. The chain's CDR3 is CASSPGLHEQYF. The CDR3 DNA follows: TGTGCCAGCAGCCCGGGACTTCACGAGCAGTACTTC.